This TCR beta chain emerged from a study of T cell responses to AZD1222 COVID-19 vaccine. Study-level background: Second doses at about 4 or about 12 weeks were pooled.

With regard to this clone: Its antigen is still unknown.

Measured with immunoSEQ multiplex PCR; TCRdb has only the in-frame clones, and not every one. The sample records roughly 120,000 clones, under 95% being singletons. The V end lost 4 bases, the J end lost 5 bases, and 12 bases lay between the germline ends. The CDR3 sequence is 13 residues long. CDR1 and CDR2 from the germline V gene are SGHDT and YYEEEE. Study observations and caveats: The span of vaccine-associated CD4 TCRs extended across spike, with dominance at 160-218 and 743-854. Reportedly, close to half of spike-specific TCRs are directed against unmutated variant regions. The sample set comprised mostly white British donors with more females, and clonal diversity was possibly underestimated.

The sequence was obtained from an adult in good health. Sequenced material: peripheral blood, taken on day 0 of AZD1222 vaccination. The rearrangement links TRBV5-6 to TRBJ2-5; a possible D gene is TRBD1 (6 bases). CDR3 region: CASSRGRGETQYF. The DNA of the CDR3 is TGTGCCAGCAGCCGGGGTAGGGGGGAGACCCAGTACTTC.